The 30 T cell receptor beta chains below come from one sample, sequenced in a study of T-cell reconstitution after alpha-beta-depleted transplantation in children. Construction of the TCRbeta library involved unique molecular identifiers. TCRdb passed the PCR reads through MiXCR, listing each CDR3 protein once. The sample lists about 170,000 distinct CDR3 sequences; over 8.5% were seen once. This sample comprised PBMCs, obtained before TCRalphabeta/CD19-depleted stem cell transplant. The receptors were gathered from a boy under 10 years old with acute myeloid leukemia, due to receive a stem cell transplant.

This clonotype was seen at least ten times. The chain is built from TRBV12-3 or TRBV12-4 and TRBJ1-1, with no clear D. Trimming took 8 bases from V and 2 from J, leaving 12 bases between them. This CDR3 spans 13 amino acids. CDR3 protein: CASQTQTNTEAFF. In DNA form, the CDR3 reads TGTGCCAGCCAGACGCAGACCAACACTGAAGCTTTCTTT.

The table lists this clonotype with many counts. The V and J genes are TRBV12-3 or TRBV12-4 and TRBJ1-5; the D is unclear. The CDR3 spans 14 residues. The V end lost 6 bases, the J end lost 2 bases, and 11 bases lay between the germline ends. CDR3 in DNA: TGTGCCAGCAGGTGGAGGGAAGGCAATCAGCCCCAGCATTTT. Its protein product is CASRWREGNQPQHF.

Many counts were recorded for this clonotype. The chain uses TRBV10-3 and TRBJ2-3; 12 bases align to TRBD2. Germline V gives CDR1 ENHRY, CDR2 SYGVKD. V lost 2 bases and J lost 2; bases outside the gene matches: 5. CDR3 length: 17 amino acids. The CDR3: CAISERTSGDYTDTQYF. The DNA for the CDR3 is TGTGCCATCAGTGAGCGGACTAGCGGGGATTACACAGATACGCAGTATTTT.

As concerns this clonotype: One base away lies a much larger clone, so this may be a sequencing read error. This sequence joins TRBV15 and TRBJ2-1; D call uncertain. Germline CDR1 and CDR2: LNHNV and YYDKDF (reference sequence). This CDR3 has 13 residues. CDR3 sequence: CASSRVTSNEQFF. The CDR3 bases are TGTGCCTCCAGCAGAGTAACCTCAAATGAGCAGTTCTTC. Full variable domain (rest looked up from reference TRBV15 and TRBJ2-1): DAMVIQNPRYQVTQFGKPVTLSCSQTLNHNVMYWYQQKSSQAPKLLFHYYDKDFNNEADTPDNFQSRRPNTSFCFLDIRSPGLGDTAMYLCASSRVTSNEQFFGPGTRLTVL.

This clonotype was detected a few times. V and J are TRBV11-2 and TRBJ2-7, with no clear D. Germline CDR1 is SGHAT and CDR2 is FQNNGV. There are 13 residues in the CDR3. V lost 2 bases and J lost 3, with 8 bases in between. The CDR3 bases are TGTGCCAGCAGCTTAACCAGACTCTACGAGCAGTACTTC. This translates into CASSLTRLYEQYF.

This clonotype came up many times. The CDR3 nucleotides are TGTGCCAGCAGCCCCCAGGACAGGGCTTACGAGCAGTACTTC. Translation: CASSPQDRAYEQYF. The chain recombines TRBV9 with TRBJ2-7; TRBD1 aligns across 8 bases. V gave up 4 bases and J gave up 4 bases; unmatched junction bases: 7. The germline V gene encodes CDR1 SGDLS and CDR2 YYNGEE. The CDR3 spans 14 residues.

J is TRBJ2-7 and V is TRBV28; D remains ambiguous. CDR3 length: 12 amino acids. The ends were cut back, 1 base at V and 5 bases at J, with 6 bases in the middle. Germline CDR1 is MDHEN and CDR2 is SYDVKM. CDR3 sequence: CASSLLSNEQYF. In DNA form, the CDR3 reads TGTGCCAGCAGTTTATTATCCAACGAGCAGTACTTC.

This clonotype was observed many times. The rearrangement uses TRBV9 and TRBJ2-2, with D unresolved. V lost 0 bases to trimming and J lost 8 bases, with 11 bases between them. Germline-derived CDR1 and CDR2 are SGDLS and YYNGEE. This CDR3 has 14 amino acids. CDR3: CASSVAVPSGELFF. The CDR3 DNA reads as TGTGCCAGCAGCGTAGCTGTCCCGTCTGGGGAGCTGTTTTTT.

This clonotype occurred many times. This chain uses TRBV5-1 with TRBJ2-5; 7 bases are a match to TRBD1. There are 12 residues in the CDR3. V shed 5 bases and J 5 bases; nucleotides not matched to a gene: 3. Germline CDR1 reads SGHRS; CDR2 reads YFSETQ. The CDR3 DNA reads TGCGCCAGCAGGAGGGGGCAGGAGACCCAGTACTTC. Protein product: CASRRGQETQYF.

This clonotype was counted at least ten times. This chain joins TRBV12-3 or TRBV12-4 and TRBJ1-3; D is unclear. Trimming took off 5 bases at V and 6 bases at J, with 14 bases between the two ends. The CDR3 covers 14 residues. In DNA, the CDR3 is TGTGCCAGCAGTCTAGGTCACCTGGAAAACACCATATATTTT. Translated: CASSLGHLENTIYF.

This clonotype was observed many times. The chain joins TRBV20-1 to TRBJ2-1, with unresolved D. Germline lookup yields CDR1 DFQATT and CDR2 SNEGSKA (reference sequence). The CDR3 has 13 residues. Trimming removed 0 bases from V and 11 bases from J, with 14 bases in between. CDR3 bases: TGCAGTGCTAGAGATGTCTTTCAAGGCCAGCAGTTCTTC. Translating gives CSARDVFQGQQFF.

V gene TRBV7-2 combines with J gene TRBJ1-1; D gene ambiguous. The V end was cut by 3 bases, the J end by 1 base, with 9 bases between. CDR1 and CDR2 from the germline V gene are SGHTA and FQGNSA. CDR3 length: 14 amino acids. The CDR3 nucleotides read TGTGCCAGCAGCTTCTTCCGGCAGAACACTGAAGCTTTCTTT. This gives the protein CASSFFRQNTEAFF.

The table lists this clonotype with many counts. This rearrangement joins TRBV12-3 or TRBV12-4 to TRBJ2-5; D might be TRBD1 (5 bases). Trimming pared 5 bases from V and 1 base from J, leaving 14 bases between. The CDR3 contains 15 residues. CDR3 DNA sequence: TGTGCCAGCAGTGCCCCGACAGCGTTCCAAGAGACCCAGTACTTC. Translated, it gives CASSAPTAFQETQYF.

This clonotype was counted many times. This sequence joins TRBV5-1 and TRBJ1-1, with a possible D match to TRBD1 (6 bases). This CDR3 has 15 amino acids. Germline-derived CDR1 and CDR2 are SGHRS and YFSETQ. V lost 3 bases and J lost 1, with 13 bases in between. The CDR3 region is CASSWAGHPNTEAFF. CDR3 nucleotide sequence: TGCGCCAGCAGCTGGGCGGGACACCCGAACACTGAAGCTTTCTTT.

This clonotype was counted ten times or more. The DNA for the CDR3 is TGTGCCAGCAGCTTCGGGGAGGGCTACACCTTC. Translated, it gives CASSFGEGYTF. The rearrangement joins TRBV5-6 to TRBJ1-2; D gene unclear. This CDR3 region has 11 residues. CDR1 and CDR2 (germline): SGHDT, YYEEEE. The V end was cut by 2 bases, the J end by 8 bases, with 7 bases between.

This clonotype was seen only a few times. The chain recombines TRBV19 with TRBJ1-5; weak D call: TRBD1 (5 bases). CDR3 size: 15 residues. Between the trimmed V and J ends, which lost 2 bases and 4 bases, there was a span of 12 bases. CDR1 and CDR2 (germline): LNHDA, SQIVND (reference sequence). CDR3 amino acids: CASSINRNPNQPQHF. CDR3 nucleotide sequence: TGTGCCAGTAGTATAAACAGGAACCCGAATCAGCCCCAGCATTTT.

This clonotype was found many times. The chain is built from TRBV20-1 and TRBJ2-1; either TRBD1 or TRBD2 may supply D (5 bases each). Germline CDR1 reads DFQATT; CDR2 reads SNEGSKA (reference sequence). CDR3 length equals 15 residues. V lost 7 bases, J lost 5 bases, and 21 bases lay in between. This CDR3 reads CSVLKVGTFDNEQFF. In nucleotides, the CDR3 is TGCAGTGTTCTTAAGGTGGGGACCTTCGACAATGAGCAGTTCTTC.

This clonotype was observed many times. The V and J genes are TRBV20-1 and TRBJ1-3; D is unresolved. The V gene's germline CDR1 is DFQATT and CDR2 SNEGSKA (reference sequence). This CDR3 region has 15 residues. The ends were cut back, 0 bases at V and 2 bases at J, with 11 bases in the middle. The CDR3 here is CSARDLREPGNTIYF. The CDR3 DNA reads as TGCAGTGCTAGAGATCTGAGAGAACCTGGAAACACCATATATTTT.

This clonotype was observed many times. The V call is TRBV12-3 or TRBV12-4, the J call TRBJ2-1; TRBD2 aligns across 9 bases. Trimming cost V 6 bases and J 5 bases; bases outside gene matches: 14. This CDR3 comprises 17 residues. CDR3 coding DNA: TGTGCCAGCAGCCGGGTTATCGGACTAGCGCCTGACAATGAGCAGTTCTTC. Residues: CASSRVIGLAPDNEQFF.

This clonotype appeared many times. The gene calls are TRBV11-2 and TRBJ1-2, with D uncertain. This CDR3 region has 13 residues. The germline V and J ends were trimmed by 5 bases and 0 bases, with 7 bases remaining between them. CDR1 and CDR2 from the germline V gene are SGHAT and FQNNGV. CDR3 sequence: CASSPLANYGYTF. DNA for the CDR3: TGTGCCAGCAGCCCGTTAGCTAACTATGGCTACACCTTC.

This clonotype was detected ten times or more. The chain combines TRBV5-1 with TRBJ2-1, with D maybe TRBD2 (6 bases). The CDR3 is made up of 17 amino acids. The V gene lost 1 base and the J gene lost 0 bases, with 14 bases spanning the gap. Germline CDR1 SGHRS, CDR2 YFSETQ. CDR3 nucleotides: TGCGCCAGCAGCTTGTCCGGGGTCGGGAGCTCCTACAATGAGCAGTTCTTC. Translating gives CASSLSGVGSSYNEQFF.

This clonotype appeared many times. The chain has TRBV13 and TRBJ2-3; TRBD2 aligns across 7 bases. CDR3 size: 15 residues. Germline trimming cut 5 bases from V and 0 bases from J; bases unmatched to any gene: 5. Per the germline V gene, CDR1 is PRHDT and CDR2 is FYEKMQ (reference sequence). Written as DNA, the CDR3 is TGTGCCAGCAGCCCGCGGACTAGGAGCACAGATACGCAGTATTTT. It translates to CASSPRTRSTDTQYF.

This clonotype was seen many times. The chain carries TRBV4-1 and TRBJ2-3; 11 bases agree with TRBD2. Germline V gene data show CDR1 as MGHRA and CDR2 as YSYEKL. V shed 4 bases, J shed 2 bases, and the junction held 8 bases outside the gene matches. The CDR3 length is 17 residues. CDR3 nucleotides: TGCGCCAGCAGCCGCCTGACTAGCGGGATCGTCACAGATACGCAGTATTTT. Translating gives CASSRLTSGIVTDTQYF.

This clonotype came up many times. This chain joins TRBV5-8 and TRBJ1-5, with D unclear. The CDR3 totals 8 residues. Trimming removed 7 bases from V and 12 bases from J, with 5 bases in between. The germline CDR1 and CDR2 sequences are SGHTS and YDEGEE. CDR3 protein: CASSLQHF. The DNA for the CDR3 is TGTGCCAGCTCCCTCCAGCATTTT. Variable domain in full (rest from reference TRBV5-8 and TRBJ1-5): EAGVTQSPTHLIKTRGQQATLRCSPISGHTSVYWYQQALGLGLQFLLWYDEGEERNRGNFPPRFSGRQFPNYSSELNVNALELEDSALYLCASSLQHFGDGTRLSIL.

This clonotype was seen repeatedly, ten times or more. V gene TRBV12-3 or TRBV12-4 combines with J gene TRBJ2-5; weak D call: TRBD2 (6 bases). V lost 6 bases and J 5 bases, leaving 19 bases between the germline ends. This CDR3 has 15 residues. CDR3 sequence (DNA): TGTGCCAGCAGCCCCCCGATAGGCGGAGGGGAGACCCAGTACTTC. It yields the protein CASSPPIGGGETQYF.

This clonotype was detected ten times or more. CDR3 nucleotides: TGCGCCAGCAGCTTCGGGCAGGGTTCGCGGGAAAAACTGTTTTTT. Encoded protein: CASSFGQGSREKLFF. V usage is TRBV5-1 and J usage is TRBJ1-4, with D possibly matching TRBD1 (5 bases). The CDR3 runs to 15 residues. Trimming removed 2 bases at V and 8 bases at J, with 16 bases between. The germline CDR1 and CDR2 sequences are SGHRS and YFSETQ.

This clonotype has a count of ten or more. The chain uses TRBV20-1 and TRBJ2-2, with 8 bases matching TRBD1. The V segment lost 4 bases and the J segment 1 base; nucleotides outside the gene matches: 5. In germline, CDR1 is DFQATT, CDR2 SNEGSKA (reference sequence). CDR3 length equals 15 residues. CDR3 nucleotides: TGCAGTGCTAAAAAGGGACAGGTGAACACCGGGGAGCTGTTTTTT. Protein: CSAKKGQVNTGELFF.

J is TRBJ1-2 and V is TRBV20-1; 7 bases are a match to TRBD1. This CDR3 has 16 residues. Trimming cost V 3 bases and J 4 bases; bases outside gene matches: 14. Germline CDR1 is DFQATT and CDR2 is SNEGSKA (reference sequence). The DNA for the CDR3 is TGCAGTGCTAGGGATCTCCAGGGGGGGTTAGCCTATGGCTACACCTTC. It is translated as CSARDLQGGLAYGYTF.

This clonotype showed up many times. The CDR3 sequence is CASSRRGGAETQYF. CDR3 nucleotides: TGTGCCAGCAGCCGGAGAGGGGGGGCGGAGACCCAGTACTTC. The chain is built from TRBV3-1 and TRBJ2-5; weak D call: TRBD2 (7 bases). The CDR3 is made up of 14 amino acids. CDR1 is LGHDT, CDR2 YNNKEL, per germline (reference sequence). V dropped 4 bases and J dropped 5 bases, with 14 bases sitting between them.

Points on this clonotype: One junction end does not reproduce the germline sequence, and a read error may be involved. The chain uses TRBV5-4 and TRBJ2-3, with TRBD2 identical over 10 bases. From germline, CDR1 is SGHNT and CDR2 YYREEE (reference sequence). This CDR3 is 13 amino acids long. CDR3 DNA: TGTGCCAGCAGCTCTTCTAGCGGGAGAATGGAATTGTTC. As protein: CASSSSSGRMELF.